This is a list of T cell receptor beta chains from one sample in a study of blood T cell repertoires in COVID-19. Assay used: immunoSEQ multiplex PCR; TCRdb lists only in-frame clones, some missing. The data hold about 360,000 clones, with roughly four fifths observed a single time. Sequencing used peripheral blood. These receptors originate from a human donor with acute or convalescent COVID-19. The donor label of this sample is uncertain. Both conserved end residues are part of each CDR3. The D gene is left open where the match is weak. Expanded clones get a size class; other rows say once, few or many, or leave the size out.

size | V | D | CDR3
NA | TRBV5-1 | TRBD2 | CASSSGGGGTFNEQFF
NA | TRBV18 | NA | CASSPGTAYGYTF
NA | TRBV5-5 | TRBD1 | CASSLVPGQGFGYTF
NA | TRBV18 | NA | CASSPAGGSYEQYF
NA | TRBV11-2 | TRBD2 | CASSPTSGGAWQFF
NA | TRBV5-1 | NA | CASSLAAANYGYTF
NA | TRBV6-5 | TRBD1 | CASRRQGAGYTF
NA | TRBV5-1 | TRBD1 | CASSSGQGSYEQYF
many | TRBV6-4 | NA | CASSRQLNQPQHF
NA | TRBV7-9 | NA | CASSLDYRRNTEAFF
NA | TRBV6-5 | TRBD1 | CASSGQTGKVAKLFF
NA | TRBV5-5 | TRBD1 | CASSLGAGGTEAFF
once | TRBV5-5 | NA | CASSFFAGGNQPQHF
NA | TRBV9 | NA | CASSVEGRVTEAFF
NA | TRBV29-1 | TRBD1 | CSVYEGQGANNEKLFF
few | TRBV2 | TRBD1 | CASTGQGGYEQYF
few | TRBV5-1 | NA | CASSLVFGGSNSPLHF
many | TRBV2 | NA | CASSEQGASNQPQHF
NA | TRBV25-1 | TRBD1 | CASSGGTARGYTF
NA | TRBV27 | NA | CASSLTGYPTGGYTF
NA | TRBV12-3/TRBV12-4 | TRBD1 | CASSGGQPWGYTF
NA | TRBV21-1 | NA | CASIESKTSGGYNEQFF
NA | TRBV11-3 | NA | CASSLVLGAKTGELFF
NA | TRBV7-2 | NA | CASSFMGGNTGELFF
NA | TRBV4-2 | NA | CASSQAGTSNTGELFF
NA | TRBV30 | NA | CAWSGGLSSGNTIYF
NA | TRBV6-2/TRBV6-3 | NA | CASSWTEETQYF
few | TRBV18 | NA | CASSPNMVESGNTIYF
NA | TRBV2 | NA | CASSAIVGGETEAFF
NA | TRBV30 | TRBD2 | CAWSFGEGEQYF
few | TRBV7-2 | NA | CASSPLGGGLKETQYF
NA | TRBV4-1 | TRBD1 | CASSRTGAGGGLNTEAFF
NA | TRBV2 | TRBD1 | CARTRGTGYGYTF
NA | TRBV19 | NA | CASSTFQNEQFF
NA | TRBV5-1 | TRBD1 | CASSTGDRINSGANVLTF
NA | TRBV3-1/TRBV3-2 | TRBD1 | CASSHGTGMDGELFF
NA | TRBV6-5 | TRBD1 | CASSYARTGTYGYTF
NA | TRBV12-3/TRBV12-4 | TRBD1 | CASTSGQGAEAFF
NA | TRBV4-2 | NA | CASSQDQVFLSSYEQYF
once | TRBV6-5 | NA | CASGKQFSNQPQHF
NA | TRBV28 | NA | CASIPSQPGLEDGYTF
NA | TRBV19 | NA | CASRVDGQYGYTF
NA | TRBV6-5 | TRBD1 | CASSYRGQVYSPLHF
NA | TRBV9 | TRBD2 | CASSVGGAGAYYDEQFF
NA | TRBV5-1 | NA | CASSLGRENTIYF
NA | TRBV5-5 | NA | CASSYRSERGELFF
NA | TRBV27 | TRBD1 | CASSLGQGADEQYF
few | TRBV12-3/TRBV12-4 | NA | CASSWGEVGLAYF
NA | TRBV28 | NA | CASSLGQLSYEQYF
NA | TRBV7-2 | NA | CASSLFPLLNEQFF
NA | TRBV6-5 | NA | CASSTGYYGYTF
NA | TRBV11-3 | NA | CASSLDLGGDTEAFF
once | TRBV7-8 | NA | CASSLARGIETQYF